This is a list of T cell receptor beta chains from one sample in a study of T cell repertoires in aging, cancer and after chemotherapy. One entry per CDR3 protein, called by TCRdb with MiXCR from the multiplex PCR reads. The sample holds 950 to 1,500 distinct CDR3 sequences, around 28% seen once. The specimen was blood. Every receptor here comes from a human donor with a solid tumor. CDR3s include the opening cysteine and the closing phenylalanine or tryptophan.

TRBJ2-1	TRBV27	CASSRLETPNEQFF
TRBJ1-5	TRBV5-6	CASSSGYRGQPQHF
TRBJ2-5	TRBV28	CASSSGGGGRETQYF
TRBJ2-3	TRBV7-6	CASSPGRLTDTQYF
TRBJ2-3	TRBV6-4	CASSGTSGGGTDTQYF
TRBJ1-1	TRBV19	CATQSRGFTEAFF
TRBJ1-1	TRBV6-2/TRBV6-3	CASSYDRAAMGTEAFF
TRBJ2-7	TRBV29-1	CSVRQGSYEQYF
TRBJ2-3	TRBV20-1	CSASGLAVTDTQYF
TRBJ2-1	TRBV19	CASRRSGAGENEQFF
TRBJ1-4	TRBV29-1	CRVATGGEKLFF
TRBJ2-7	TRBV19	CASSIGTGGAYEQYF
TRBJ2-1	TRBV20-1	CSARGSGQGYNEQFF
TRBJ1-2	TRBV6-2/TRBV6-3	CASDDMTGGTRYTF
TRBJ2-7	TRBV19	CASSIRPSGTGAYEQYF
TRBJ1-6	TRBV20-1	CSARPPPGWNSPLHF
TRBJ1-3	TRBV27	CASSRNGPGNTIYF
TRBJ2-7	TRBV7-2	CASSRRDKGAEQYF
TRBJ2-4	TRBV19	CASSIRPSGGLAKNIQYF
TRBJ1-3	TRBV19	CASNLQGLPGNTIYF
TRBJ2-7	TRBV11-1	CASSSMDSSGYEQYF
TRBJ1-1	TRBV5-4	CASSTGWGGSTEAFF
TRBJ2-3	TRBV29-1	CSVTGGVSTDTQYF
TRBJ2-2	TRBV5-4	CASSWGTSGGRNTGELFF
TRBJ2-1	TRBV20-1	CSATSGPRFEQFF
TRBJ2-1	TRBV19	CASSIRQAGGPNEQFF
TRBJ2-5	TRBV7-9	CASSFTGETQYF